The 20 T cell receptor beta chains presented below share a single source sample, sequenced in a study of control samples from healthy donors and cancer patients. Measured with immunoSEQ multiplex PCR; TCRdb has only the in-frame clones, and not every one. The sample has 130,000 or so clones, 85% to 95% seen once. Sequencing was done on a sample of blood. Every receptor here comes from a middle-aged man in good health.

The J gene is TRBJ2-5, the V gene TRBV2; D ambiguous. This CDR3 is built from 12 residues. Deletions cut 6 bases from V and 3 bases from J, with 8 bases between. Germline V gives CDR1 SNHLY, CDR2 FYNNEI. The CDR3 DNA is TGTGCCAGCAGCGAAAGTAAAGAGACCCAGTACTTC. This sequence encodes CASSESKETQYF.

The chain recombines TRBV7-2 with TRBJ1-6; the D is unclear. The germline V gene has CDR1 SGHTA and CDR2 FQGNSA. V lost 3 bases and J 5 bases, leaving 2 bases between the germline ends. This CDR3 region has 12 residues. The CDR3, as DNA: TGTGCCAGCAGCTTCAATAATTCACCCCTCCACTTT. Translating gives CASSFNNSPLHF.

V gene TRBV10-3 combines with J gene TRBJ1-2; TRBD1 is a possible D gene (5 bases). There are 13 residues in the CDR3. Trimming shortened V by 0 bases and J by 8 bases, and 10 bases separated the two germline ends. The germline CDR1 and CDR2 sequences are ENHRY and SYGVKD. In nucleotides, the CDR3 is TGTGCCATCAGTGAGTCTCAGGGTCGGGGCTACACCTTC. Protein sequence: CAISESQGRGYTF.

The genes are TRBV4-1 and TRBJ2-7; TRBD1 aligns across 8 bases. With 3 bases clipped from V and 6 bases from J, the junction kept 10 bases outside the gene matches. CDR1 is MGHRA and CDR2 is YSYEKL in the germline V gene. The CDR3 sequence is 15 residues long. The CDR3 DNA reads as TGCGCCAGCAGCCAGAGGTGGCAGGGGGCCGGCGAGCAGTACTTC. The encoded protein is CASSQRWQGAGEQYF.

This clone is a singleton in its sample. The chain employs TRBV9 and TRBJ1-2; 7 positions match TRBD1. The length of the CDR3 is 13 residues. The V gene end was trimmed by 2 bases and the J gene end by 8 bases; junction bases not matched to a gene: 6. Germline values: CDR1 SGDLS, CDR2 YYNGEE. CDR3 nucleotides: TGTGCCAGCAGCGTGAAAGGGGGCTACGGCTACACCTTC. Its protein product is CASSVKGGYGYTF.

V gene TRBV6-1 combines with J gene TRBJ1-2; 11 positions match TRBD1. The V segment lost 2 bases and the J segment 4 bases; nucleotides outside the gene matches: 9. Germline-derived CDR1 and CDR2 are MNHNS and SASEGT. CDR3 length: 17 residues. The DNA of the CDR3 is TGTGCCAGCAGTGAAAGAGACCGGGACAGGGGGGGCTATGGCTACACCTTC. Translation: CASSERDRDRGGYGYTF.

The chain joins TRBV7-2 to TRBJ1-2; D not certain. Germline V gene sequence: CDR1 SGHTA, CDR2 FQGNSA. The CDR3 length is 12 residues. The V gene lost 3 bases and the J gene lost 4 bases, with 6 bases spanning the gap. The CDR3 is CASSFVPYGYTF. CDR3 in DNA: TGTGCCAGCAGCTTCGTTCCCTATGGCTACACCTTC.

This chain joins TRBV25-1 and TRBJ1-3, with D unclear. V was trimmed by 4 bases and J by 0 bases, leaving 10 bases between them. There are 15 residues in the CDR3. In germline, CDR1 is MGHDK, CDR2 SYGVNS. For the CDR3, the DNA is TGTGCCAGCAGTGCCGGGGATTACTCTGGAAACACCATATATTTT. The encoded protein is CASSAGDYSGNTIYF.

The chain is built from TRBV11-2 and TRBJ1-1, with 9 bases fitting TRBD1. CDR1 is SGHAT and CDR2 is FQNNGV in the germline V gene. Trimming took 3 bases from V and 6 from J; bases not matched to a gene: 11. The CDR3 runs 16 residues. The CDR3 spells CASSLVLYRGLPEAFF. The CDR3, as DNA: TGTGCCAGCAGCTTGGTACTATACAGGGGGCTCCCTGAAGCTTTCTTT.

V and J are TRBV6-5 and TRBJ2-7; D may be TRBD1 or TRBD2 (5 bases each). Per the germline V gene, CDR1 is MNHEY and CDR2 is SVGAGI. Trimming left V 6 bases short and J 3 bases short, with 9 bases between. There are 12 residues in the CDR3. CDR3 loop: CASRGVYYEQYF. The CDR3, as DNA: TGTGCCAGCAGGGGGGTATACTACGAGCAGTACTTC.

DNA for the CDR3: TGTGCCAGCAGCGACAACCGGGGCAATCAGCCCCAGCATTTT. This sequence encodes CASSDNRGNQPQHF. The chain employs TRBV9 and TRBJ1-5; no definite D call. The CDR3 totals 14 residues. V was cut by 3 bases and J by 2 bases, with 9 bases left in between. Germline assignment: CDR1 SGDLS and CDR2 YYNGEE. Filled out from reference TRBV9 and TRBJ1-5, the complete variable domain reads DSGVTQTPKHLITATGQRVTLRCSPRSGDLSVYWYQQSLDQGLQFLIQYYNGEERAKGNILERFSAQQFPDLHSELNLSSLELGDSALYFCASSDNRGNQPQHFGDGTRLSIL.

The chain uses TRBV6-6 and TRBJ2-7, with 11 bases matching TRBD1. Germline V gene sequence: CDR1 MNHNY, CDR2 SVGAGI (reference sequence). The junction had 4 bases not matched to a gene; V was cut back by 0 bases and J by 3 bases. This CDR3 is 16 amino acids long. The CDR3 is CASSYSTGTGGYEQYF. CDR3 DNA sequence: TGTGCCAGCAGTTACTCGACCGGGACAGGGGGCTACGAGCAGTACTTC.

V is TRBV10-2 and J is TRBJ2-7; 8 nucleotides line up with TRBD1. Per germline, CDR1 WSHSY and CDR2 SAAADI. V gave up 4 bases and J gave up 5 bases; unmatched junction bases: 1. There are 12 residues in the CDR3. The CDR3 region is CASSADRDEQYF. DNA for the CDR3: TGCGCCAGCAGTGCGGACAGGGACGAGCAGTACTTC.

V and J are TRBV21-1 and TRBJ2-7; the table calls TRBD1, which could not be checked here. TRBV21-1 is a pseudogene segment. The CDR3 runs 15 residues. The CDR3 DNA reads TGTGCCAGCAGCAAGGTGACAGATCCAACCTACGAGCAGTACTTC. Its translation: CASSKVTDPTYEQYF.

The chain has TRBV28 and TRBJ2-7; 8 bases are shared with TRBD1. V shed 6 bases, J shed 0 bases, and the junction held 10 bases outside the gene matches. This CDR3 is 16 amino acids long. Germline CDR1 reads MDHEN; CDR2 reads SYDVKM. For the CDR3, the DNA is TGTGCCAGCAGCTCCCCGGGACAGGAATACTCCTACGAGCAGTACTTC. This encodes CASSSPGQEYSYEQYF.

The gene calls are TRBV29-1 and TRBJ1-2, with D perhaps TRBD1 (6 bases). Germline CDR1 is SQVTM and CDR2 is ANQGSEA. This CDR3 is built from 12 residues. V lost 8 bases, J lost 8 bases, and 18 bases lay in between. CDR3 nucleotides: TGCAGCACTCAACCGGACAGCGGGGGCTACACCTTC. It specifies CSTQPDSGGYTF. Looking up the rest from reference TRBV29-1 and TRBJ1-2 gives the full variable domain: SAVISQKPSRDICQRGTSLTIQCQVDSQVTMMFWYRQQPGQSLTLIATANQGSEATYESGFVIDKFPISRPNLTFSTLTVSNMSPEDSSIYLCSTQPDSGGYTFGSGTRLTVV.

This clone came up once. The chain recombines TRBV19 with TRBJ2-7; perhaps TRBD1 as D (6 bases). The CDR3 contains 14 residues. Germline CDR1 and CDR2: LNHDA and SQIVND (reference sequence). The V gene lost 3 bases and the J gene lost 0 bases, with 9 bases spanning the gap. CDR3 sequence: CASSIGTSSYEQYF. CDR3 coding DNA: TGTGCCAGTAGTATCGGGACATCCTCCTACGAGCAGTACTTC. Looking up the rest from reference TRBV19 and TRBJ2-7 gives the full variable domain: DGGITQSPKYLFRKEGQNVTLSCEQNLNHDAMYWYRQDPGQGLRLIYYSQIVNDFQKGDIAEGYSVSREKKESFPLTVTSAQKNPTAFYLCASSIGTSSYEQYFGPGTRLTVT.

The gene calls are TRBV5-6 and TRBJ2-1; no clear D gene. V was pared by 2 bases and J by 5 bases, with 11 bases between. CDR3 length: 14 amino acids. In germline, CDR1 is SGHDT, CDR2 YYEEEE. CDR3 sequence (DNA): TGTGCCAGCAGCTTCCCGTTCCCCGACAATGAGCAGTTCTTC. Protein: CASSFPFPDNEQFF.

The chain uses TRBV18 and TRBJ1-4, with a weak D call TRBD1 (6 bases). With 0 bases removed from V and 4 bases from J, the gap between germline ends came to 9 bases. The CDR3 covers 15 residues. Germline CDR1 and CDR2: KGHSH and LQKENI. CDR3: CASSPPSDSNEKLFF. DNA of the CDR3: TGTGCCAGCTCACCACCATCGGACAGTAATGAAAAACTGTTTTTT.

The chain recombines TRBV24-1 with TRBJ1-5, with TRBD1 as a possible D gene (5 bases). V lost 4 bases and J lost 1, with 10 bases in between. The CDR3 has 15 amino acids. Germline CDR1 is KGHDR and CDR2 is SFDVKD. CDR3 region: CATSERGVSNQPQHF. CDR3 coding DNA: TGTGCCACCAGTGAACGGGGGGTCAGCAATCAGCCCCAGCATTTT.